This T cell receptor beta chain was documented in a study of cytomegalovirus exposure and HLA in healthy donors. Losses at the gene ends were 3 bases for V and 1 base for J; bases not matched to a gene: 10. The germline gives CDR1 SGHTA, CDR2 FQGNSA. CDR3 length: 17 residues. A multiplex PCR was run with 60 Vbeta primers and 13 Jbeta primers. Here immunoSEQ multiplex PCR was the method, and the copy in TCRdb shows in-frame clones only, minus some. The sample holds under 250,000 clones; about 80% are singletons and the top ten take under 4.5%. Study conclusions and caveats: A later analysis appeared to link common viral pathogens to several of the most significant clusters. Researchers catalogued approximately 170 TCR beta chains as cytomegalovirus-associated.

In its sample, this clone was seen a few times. Its antigen is currently unknown. The chain couples TRBV7-2 to TRBJ2-3; 7 bases line up with TRBD1. The receptor's source is a woman in her 30s in good health and CMV-seropositive. Sequences were obtained from PBMCs. CDR3 in DNA: TGTGCCAGCAGCTTTGGGCCCTCAGGGGGTGGCACAGATACGCAGTATTTT. This translates into CASSFGPSGGGTDTQYF. Based on the CDR3 plus reference TRBV7-2 and TRBJ2-3, the full variable domain is GAGVSQSPSNKVTEKGKDVELRCDPISGHTALYWYRQSLGQGLEFLIYFQGNSAPDKSGLPSDRFSAERTGGSVSTLTIQRTQQEDSAVYLCASSFGPSGGGTDTQYFGPGTRLTVL.